Listed here are 30 T cell receptor beta chains from one sample, sequenced in a study of T cell responses to AZD1222 COVID-19 vaccine. Repertoires were generated with immunoSEQ multiplex PCR, while TCRdb's copy carries only in-frame clones and drops some. This sample yields 120,000 to 150,000 clones, of which 85% to 90% are seen a single time; about 4.8% belongs to the top ten. The material sequenced was peripheral blood, taken 28 days after the second AZD1222 dose. All receptors derive from an adult who received the AZD1222 COVID-19 vaccine.

The genes are TRBV2 and TRBJ1-4, with unresolved D. Germline V gene data show CDR1 as SNHLY and CDR2 as FYNNEI. Trimming shortened V by 3 bases and J by 3 bases, and 8 bases separated the two germline ends. The CDR3 consists of 14 residues. The CDR3 DNA is TGTGCCAGCAGTGAGCAGATGGCTAATGAAAAACTGTTTTTT. Its protein product is CASSEQMANEKLFF. Supplemented by reference TRBV2 and TRBJ1-4, the full variable domain reads EPEVTQTPSHQVTQMGQEVILRCVPISNHLYFYWYRQILGQKVEFLVSFYNNEISEKSEIFDDQFSVERPDGSNFTLKIRSTKLEDSAMYFCASSEQMANEKLFFGSGTQLSVL.

This chain links TRBV29-1 with TRBJ1-4, with a possible D match to TRBD1 (5 bases). The CDR3 covers 12 residues. CDR1 is SQVTM, CDR2 ANQGSEA, per germline. The V and J ends lost 4 bases and 7 bases respectively, with 10 bases between them. DNA of the CDR3: TGCAGCGTTGGGGGGGGTAGTGAAAAACTGTTTTTT. As protein: CSVGGGSEKLFF.

In regard to this clone: This sample also contains other DNA sequences that code for the same CDR3. The J gene is TRBJ2-5, the V gene TRBV18; D gene uncertain. Trimming removed 1 base from V and 2 bases from J, with 5 bases in between. This CDR3 comprises 13 residues. CDR1 and CDR2 (germline): KGHSH, LQKENI. In DNA, the CDR3 is TGTGCCAGCTCACCACGCGGTCAAGAGACCCAGTACTTC. This gives the protein CASSPRGQETQYF.

This chain links TRBV3-1 (or the pseudogene TRBV3-2) with TRBJ2-3, with TRBD2 matching 10 bases. Germline trimming cut 0 bases from V and 6 bases from J; bases unmatched to any gene: 9. The CDR3 is 17 residues long. Germline assignment: CDR1 LGHDT and CDR2 YNNKEL (reference sequence). CDR3 coding DNA: TGTGCCAGCAGCCAAGAGTTGTCTAGCGGGGGTCGGGATACGCAGTATTTT. The encoded protein is CASSQELSSGGRDTQYF.

The J gene is TRBJ2-7, the V gene TRBV6-5, with D possibly matching TRBD2 (5 bases). Trimming cost V 6 bases and J 3 bases, with 12 bases left between them. Germline CDR1 is MNHEY and CDR2 is SVGAGI. CDR3 length: 13 residues. The CDR3 coding sequence is TGTGCCAGCAGCCCACTAGAGTACTACGAGCAGTACTTC. It encodes CASSPLEYYEQYF.

This clone was recorded only once. V gene TRBV28 combines with J gene TRBJ1-3, with D possibly TRBD1 on 5 matching bases. The ends were cut back, 5 bases at V and 4 bases at J, with 9 bases in the middle. This CDR3 is built from 13 residues. The germline CDR1 and CDR2 sequences are MDHEN and SYDVKM. CDR3 bases: TGTGCCAGCAGTAGGGGTTTAGGAAACACCATATATTTT. It encodes CASSRGLGNTIYF.

V usage is TRBV19 and J usage is TRBJ2-1; TRBD2 is a possible D gene (7 bases). Trimming left V 5 bases short and J 7 bases short, with 18 bases between. CDR1 and CDR2 (germline): LNHDA, SQIVND (reference sequence). The CDR3 has 15 amino acids. CDR3 DNA: TGTGCCAGTAGTTTCCCCGGGGGGCGGGTGAATGAGCAGTTCTTC. As protein: CASSFPGGRVNEQFF.

This chain uses TRBV2 with TRBJ2-2; TRBD2 might be the D (5 bases). The CDR3 is 15 amino acids. Germline-derived CDR1 and CDR2 are SNHLY and FYNNEI. The V end was cut by 4 bases, the J end by 4 bases, with 13 bases between. The CDR3 spells CASSVREGSTGELFF. CDR3 in DNA: TGTGCCAGCAGTGTTAGGGAAGGGAGCACCGGGGAGCTGTTTTTT.

The chain links TRBV10-3 to TRBJ2-5, with 11 bases that match TRBD2. V shed 2 bases, J shed 7 bases, and the junction held 18 bases outside the gene matches. This CDR3 region has 19 residues. The germline CDR1 and CDR2 sequences are ENHRY and SYGVKD. The CDR3 coding sequence is TGTGCCATCAGTGAGGGCTGGACTAGCGGGTCCCCCCCAGAGTGGACCCAGTACTTC. Protein product: CAISEGWTSGSPPEWTQYF.

J is TRBJ2-3 and V is TRBV9, with D possibly being TRBD1 (6 bases). This CDR3 is built from 13 residues. Trimming removed 2 bases from V and 4 bases from J, with 8 bases in between. Per the germline V gene, CDR1 is SGDLS and CDR2 is YYNGEE. The CDR3 region has the DNA TGTGCCAGCAGCGTGGACAGTCCAGATACGCAGTATTTT. This sequence encodes CASSVDSPDTQYF. Full variable domain (remainder filled in from reference TRBV9 and TRBJ2-3): DSGVTQTPKHLITATGQRVTLRCSPRSGDLSVYWYQQSLDQGLQFLIQYYNGEERAKGNILERFSAQQFPDLHSELNLSSLELGDSALYFCASSVDSPDTQYFGPGTRLTVL.

The genes are TRBV14 and TRBJ2-3; 7 bases align to TRBD2. The CDR3 spans 18 residues. J lost 2 bases, V lost 2 bases, and 13 bases had no gene match. Germline V gene sequence: CDR1 SGHDN, CDR2 FVKESK. The CDR3: CASSQRGIAGHATDTQYF. CDR3 DNA: TGTGCCAGCAGCCAAAGGGGCATAGCGGGTCACGCCACAGATACGCAGTATTTT. Filled out from reference TRBV14 and TRBJ2-3, the complete variable domain reads EAGVTQFPSHSVIEKGQTVTLRCDPISGHDNLYWYRRVMGKEIKFLLHFVKESKQDESGMPNNRFLAERTGGTYSTLKVQPAELEDSGVYFCASSQRGIAGHATDTQYFGPGTRLTVL.

The CDR3 bases are TGTGCCAGCAGCTTAGATCTGGGCGGAAACACAGATACGCAGTATTTT. Its protein is CASSLDLGGNTDTQYF. This chain connects TRBV11-2 to TRBJ2-3; D uncertain. The V end was cut by 0 bases, the J end by 2 bases, with 12 bases between. This CDR3 spans 16 amino acids. Germline lookup yields CDR1 SGHAT and CDR2 FQNNGV.

The V call is TRBV6-4, the J call TRBJ1-2; 12 nucleotides agree with TRBD1. Germline CDR1 reads MRHNA; CDR2 reads SNTAGT. J gave up 3 bases and V 3 bases, and 2 bases lay outside the gene matches. The CDR3 length is 15 residues. The CDR3 region has the DNA TGTGCCAGCAGTGAGGGGACAGGGGGCTACTATGGCTACACCTTC. Amino acid sequence: CASSEGTGGYYGYTF.

In this sample, this clone turned up once. The chain links TRBV6-5 to TRBJ2-6; no clear D. CDR1 and CDR2 (germline): MNHEY, SVGAGI. Trimming pared 4 bases from V and 0 bases from J, leaving 10 bases between. This CDR3 has 16 amino acids. The CDR3 DNA reads as TGTGCCAGCAGTTGGCGTCCCCACTCTGGGGCCAACGTCCTGACTTTC. Its protein product is CASSWRPHSGANVLTF.

This rearrangement joins TRBV9 to TRBJ2-1; D could derive from TRBD1 or TRBD2 (6 bases each). Deletions cut 6 bases from V and 2 bases from J, with 12 bases between. From germline, CDR1 is SGDLS and CDR2 YYNGEE. This CDR3 spans 14 amino acids. The CDR3 coding sequence is TGTGCCAGCAAGGGGGGAAACACCTACAATGAGCAGTTCTTC. Protein product: CASKGGNTYNEQFF.

About this clone: Mismatch with germline at one junction end may stem from a read error. DNA for the CDR3: TGTGCCAGCAGCATAGACCGGGACAGGGGTGTCGGTACTGAAGCTTTCTTT. Protein product: CASSIDRDRGVGTEAFF. This chain connects TRBV11-2 to TRBJ1-1; TRBD1 matches at 10 bases. The V gene's germline CDR1 is SGHAT and CDR2 FQNNGV. The CDR3 has 17 amino acids.

The chain links TRBV20-1 to TRBJ1-6; D possibly corresponds to TRBD1 (5 bases). Germline CDR1 is DFQATT and CDR2 is SNEGSKA (reference sequence). The CDR3 loop spans 11 amino acids. Trimming took 3 bases from V and 8 from J, leaving 5 bases between them. CDR3 sequence: CSARGDSPLHF. The CDR3 DNA sequence: TGCAGTGCTAGGGGGGATTCACCCCTCCACTTT.

V is TRBV7-8 and J is TRBJ2-3; TRBD2 aligns across 9 bases. Germline assignment: CDR1 SGHVS and CDR2 FQNEAQ. This CDR3 is 15 amino acids long. V dropped 3 bases and J dropped 6; count of bases not matched to a gene: 7. The CDR3 DNA is TGTGCCAGCAGCTTGCTGCGGGGGGGCCCGGATACGCAGTATTTT. Translating gives CASSLLRGGPDTQYF.

The J gene is TRBJ1-1, the V gene TRBV5-1; the D is unclear. The CDR3 loop spans 14 amino acids. Germline V gene sequence: CDR1 SGHRS, CDR2 YFSETQ. V was trimmed by 2 bases and J by 0 bases, leaving 8 bases between them. The CDR3 loop reads CASSFSSLNTEAFF. DNA for the CDR3: TGCGCCAGCAGCTTTAGCAGTTTGAACACTGAAGCTTTCTTT.

V and J are TRBV29-1 and TRBJ2-7; a possible D gene is TRBD2 (5 bases). The V and J ends lost 2 bases and 0 bases respectively, with 11 bases between them. This CDR3 contains 14 residues. Germline-derived CDR1 and CDR2 are SQVTM and ANQGSEA. CDR3 in DNA: TGCAGCGTTGAACCCCGGGGAGACTCCTACGAGCAGTACTTC. Amino acid sequence: CSVEPRGDSYEQYF.

The rearrangement uses TRBV28 and TRBJ2-2; D is uncertain. Trimming left V 4 bases short and J 9 bases short, with 15 bases between. The CDR3 consists of 14 residues. Looked up from germline, CDR1 is MDHEN and CDR2 is SYDVKM. CDR3 amino acids: CASSSPGPSRELFF. The CDR3 nucleotides are TGTGCCAGCAGTTCCCCGGGCCCATCCAGGGAGCTGTTTTTT.

V usage is TRBV9 and J usage is TRBJ2-2; the D gene is possibly TRBD2 (6 bases). The germline gives CDR1 SGDLS, CDR2 YYNGEE. CDR3 length: 19 amino acids. Trimming took off 0 bases at V and 0 bases at J, with 18 bases between the two ends. The CDR3 here is CASSVVGLAGRTNTGELFF. The DNA of the CDR3 is TGTGCCAGCAGCGTAGTGGGGTTGGCGGGACGGACGAACACCGGGGAGCTGTTTTTT.

The chain is built from TRBV20-1 and TRBJ2-7; possible D gene TRBD2, 5 bases. The CDR3 loop spans 15 amino acids. V shed 3 bases and J shed 2 bases, with 17 bases lying between them. The V gene's germline CDR1 is DFQATT and CDR2 SNEGSKA (reference sequence). CDR3 amino acids: CSASEGPPLTYEQYF. As DNA, the CDR3 is TGCAGTGCTAGTGAGGGCCCGCCGCTTACCTACGAGCAGTACTTC.

The chain is built from TRBV2 and TRBJ1-5; no definite D call. The CDR3 length is 14 residues. Germline CDR1 SNHLY, CDR2 FYNNEI. V lost 6 bases and J lost 2, with 11 bases in between. As DNA, the CDR3 is TGTGCCAGCAGCCCCTATATCGGCAATCAGCCCCAGCATTTT. Amino acids: CASSPYIGNQPQHF.

This chain connects TRBV29-1 to TRBJ2-1; D is uncertain. This CDR3 has 11 amino acids. V was pared by 7 bases and J by 5 bases, with 9 bases between. The germline CDR1 and CDR2 sequences are SQVTM and ANQGSEA. As DNA, the CDR3 is TGCAGCGCCGATAGTGACAATGAGCAGTTCTTC. Protein product: CSADSDNEQFF.

The gene calls are TRBV10-1 and TRBJ2-7, with 8 bases aligning to TRBD1. The CDR3 is 14 amino acids. Trimming took 4 bases from V and 6 from J; bases not matched to a gene: 8. Germline V gives CDR1 WNHNN, CDR2 SYGVQD (reference sequence). CDR3 sequence (DNA): TGCGCCAGCAGTGTACCGGACAGGGTTACCGAGCAGTACTTC. Translated, it gives CASSVPDRVTEQYF.

The chain is built from TRBV2 and TRBJ1-1; D is unclear. This CDR3 has 13 amino acids. V gave up 11 bases and J gave up 4 bases, with 17 bases separating them. Germline lookup yields CDR1 SNHLY and CDR2 FYNNEI. The CDR3 is CALRLDGRTEAFF. DNA for the CDR3: TGTGCCCTGAGACTGGACGGGCGCACTGAAGCTTTCTTT. Using reference TRBV2 and TRBJ1-1 for the parts outside the CDR3, the full variable domain is EPEVTQTPSHQVTQMGQEVILRCVPISNHLYFYWYRQILGQKVEFLVSFYNNEISEKSEIFDDQFSVERPDGSNFTLKIRSTKLEDSAMYFCALRLDGRTEAFFGQGTRLTVV.

The chain is built from TRBV6-5 and TRBJ2-1; 10 bases map to TRBD1. This CDR3 is 15 amino acids long. Germline-derived CDR1 and CDR2 are MNHEY and SVGAGI. V shed 11 bases, J shed 10 bases, and the junction held 17 bases outside the gene matches. As DNA, the CDR3 is TGTGCCGGGCGACAGGGGGCGCGGAACCTGGGGGAGCAGTTCTTC. It yields the protein CAGRQGARNLGEQFF.

This sequence joins TRBV19 and TRBJ2-4; D gene ambiguous. This CDR3 contains 13 residues. V lost 5 bases and J lost 5, with 10 bases in between. Germline V gives CDR1 LNHDA, CDR2 SQIVND (reference sequence). The CDR3 DNA is TGTGCCAGTAGTGGTCTAGACCAAAACATTCAGTACTTC. Translation: CASSGLDQNIQYF.

This chain connects TRBV9 to TRBJ1-1; TRBD1 matches at 8 bases. Unmatched junction bases numbered 7, after V lost 3 bases and J lost 6 bases. CDR1 is SGDLS and CDR2 is YYNGEE in the germline V gene. The CDR3 contains 14 residues. CDR3 nucleotide sequence: TGTGCCAGCAGCGACTTACAGGGGGAAGCTGAAGCTTTCTTT. This gives the protein CASSDLQGEAEAFF.